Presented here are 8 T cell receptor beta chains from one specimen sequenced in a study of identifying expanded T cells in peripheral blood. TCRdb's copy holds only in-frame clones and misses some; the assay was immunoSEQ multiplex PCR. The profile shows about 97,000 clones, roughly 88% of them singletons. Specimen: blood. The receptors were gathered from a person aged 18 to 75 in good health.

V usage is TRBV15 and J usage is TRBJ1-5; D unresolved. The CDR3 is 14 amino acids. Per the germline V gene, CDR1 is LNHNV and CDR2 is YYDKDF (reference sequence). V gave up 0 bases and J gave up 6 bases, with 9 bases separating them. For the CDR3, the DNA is TGTGCCACCAGCAGAGATCACGCCGGTCAGCCCCAGCATTTT. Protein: CATSRDHAGQPQHF.

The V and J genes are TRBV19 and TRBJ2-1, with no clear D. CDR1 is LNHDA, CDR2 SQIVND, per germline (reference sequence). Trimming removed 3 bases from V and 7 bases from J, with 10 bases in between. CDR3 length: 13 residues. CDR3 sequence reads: CASSMGRINEQFF. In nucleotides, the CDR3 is TGTGCCAGTAGTATGGGTAGAATTAATGAGCAGTTCTTC.

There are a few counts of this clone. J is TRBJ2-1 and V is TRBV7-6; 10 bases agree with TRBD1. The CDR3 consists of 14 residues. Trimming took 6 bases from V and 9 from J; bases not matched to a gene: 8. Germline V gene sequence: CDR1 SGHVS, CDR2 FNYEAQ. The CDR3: CASSYRQGAVEQFF. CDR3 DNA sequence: TGTGCCAGCAGTTATCGACAGGGGGCGGTTGAGCAGTTCTTC.

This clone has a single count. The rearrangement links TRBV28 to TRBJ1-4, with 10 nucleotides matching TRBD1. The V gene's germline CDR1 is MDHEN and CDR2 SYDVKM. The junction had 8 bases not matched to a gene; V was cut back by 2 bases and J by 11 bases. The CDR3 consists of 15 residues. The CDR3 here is CASSLLGTGERKLFF. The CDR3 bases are TGTGCCAGCAGTTTACTGGGGACAGGGGAGCGGAAACTGTTTTTT.

The CDR3 region is CASSWGSSYEQYF. CDR3 DNA sequence: TGTGCCAGCAGTTGGGGATCCTCCTACGAGCAGTACTTC. The rearrangement uses TRBV6-5 and TRBJ2-7, with D uncertain. The CDR3 runs to 13 residues. CDR1 is MNHEY, CDR2 SVGAGI, per germline. The V end lost 4 bases, the J end lost 0 bases, and 7 bases lay between the germline ends.

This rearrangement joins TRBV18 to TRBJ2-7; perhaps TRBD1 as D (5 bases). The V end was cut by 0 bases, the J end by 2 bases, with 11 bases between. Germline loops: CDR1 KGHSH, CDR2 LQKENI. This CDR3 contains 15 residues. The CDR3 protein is CASSPPSRAPYEQYF. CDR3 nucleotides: TGTGCCAGCTCACCACCGTCCAGGGCCCCCTACGAGCAGTACTTC.

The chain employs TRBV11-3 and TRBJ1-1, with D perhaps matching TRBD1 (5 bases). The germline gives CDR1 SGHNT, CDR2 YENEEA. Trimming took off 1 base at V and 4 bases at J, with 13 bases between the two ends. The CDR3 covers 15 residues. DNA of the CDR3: TGTGCCAGCAGCTTAGGTCAGGGAGGAAGCACTGAAGCTTTCTTT. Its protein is CASSLGQGGSTEAFF. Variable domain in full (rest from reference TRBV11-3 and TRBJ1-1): EAGVVQSPRYKIIEKKQPVAFWCNPISGHNTLYWYLQNLGQGPELLIRYENEEAVDDSQLPKDRFSAERLKGVDSTLKIQPAELGDSAVYLCASSLGQGGSTEAFFGQGTRLTVV.

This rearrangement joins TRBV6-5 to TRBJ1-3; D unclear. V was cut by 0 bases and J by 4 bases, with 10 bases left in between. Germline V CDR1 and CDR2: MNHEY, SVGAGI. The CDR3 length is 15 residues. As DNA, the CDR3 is TGTGCCAGCAGTTACTCTCCTGCGGCCGGAAACACCATATATTTT. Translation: CASSYSPAAGNTIYF.